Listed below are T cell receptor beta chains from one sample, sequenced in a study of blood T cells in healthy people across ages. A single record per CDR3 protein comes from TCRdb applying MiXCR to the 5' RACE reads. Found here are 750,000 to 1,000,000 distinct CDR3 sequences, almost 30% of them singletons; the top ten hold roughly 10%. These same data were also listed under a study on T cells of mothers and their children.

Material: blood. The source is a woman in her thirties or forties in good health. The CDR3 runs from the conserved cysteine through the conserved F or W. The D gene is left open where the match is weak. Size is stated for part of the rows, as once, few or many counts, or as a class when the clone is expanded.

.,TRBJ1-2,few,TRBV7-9,TGTGCCAGCACGCCAGTGGGGAACTATGGCTACACCTTC,CASTPVGNYGYTF
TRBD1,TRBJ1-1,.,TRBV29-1,TGCAGCGTAGACGCGTTGAGGGGGCAAGAAGCCTTCTTT,CSVDALRGQEAFF
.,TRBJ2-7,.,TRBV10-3,TGTGCCATCAGTGGGGAGATAGCAAGGGAGCAGTACTTC,CAISGEIAREQYF
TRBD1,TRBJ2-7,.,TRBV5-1,TGCGCCAGCAGCTTGGGTGGCGGGACAGGGGGCTACGAGCAGTACTTC,CASSLGGGTGGYEQYF
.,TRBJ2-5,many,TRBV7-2,TGTGCCAGCAGCTCTAGGTCCCAAGAGACCCAGTACTTC,CASSSRSQETQYF
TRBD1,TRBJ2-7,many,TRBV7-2,TGTGCCAGCAGCTTAGAGACAGGGAGAGCCCTCGAGCAGTACTTC,CASSLETGRALEQYF
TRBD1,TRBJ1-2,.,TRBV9,TGTGCCGGCAGCGACGGGACAGGGGGCGGCTACACCTTC,CAGSDGTGGGYTF
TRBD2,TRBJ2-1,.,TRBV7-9,TGTGCCAGCAGCCGCGGGGGGGCCTTAATCAATGAGCAGTTCTTC,CASSRGGALINEQFF
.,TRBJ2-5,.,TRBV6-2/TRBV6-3,TGTGCCAGCAGTTACCACGCAACAGACCGGGGCTCCTACGGGCAGTACTTC,CASSYHATDRGSYGQYF
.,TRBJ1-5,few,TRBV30,TGTGCCTGGACGGAGGGACACCTCAATCAGCCCCAGCATTTT,CAWTEGHLNQPQHF
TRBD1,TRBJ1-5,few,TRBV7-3,TGTGCCAGCAGCTTACGGGACAGGACCCATTATAGCAATCAGCCCCAGCATTTT,CASSLRDRTHYSNQPQHF